This TCR beta chain was observed in a study of T cells in Graves' hyperthyroidism and ophthalmopathy. This CDR3 region has 16 residues. CDR1 is MNHEY, CDR2 SMNVEV, per germline (reference sequence). V shed 4 bases and J shed 3 bases, with 19 bases lying between them. It was RNA transcripts that yielded the amplified TCR beta CDR3 regions. Researchers ran a first-round RT-PCR on the TCR CDR3 using the HTBI primer set. TCRdb analysed the multiplex PCR reads with MiXCR anew, one entry per CDR3 protein. Of fewer than 900,000 distinct CDR3 sequences listed, around 17% were seen once; the top ten hold 8.4%. This clonotype was seen ten or more times.

The clonotype originates from a young man with Graves' hyperthyroidism. The J gene is TRBJ2-7, the V gene TRBV27; D gene ambiguous. The sample comprised blood. The CDR3 nucleotides read TGTGCCAGCAGTTCTCCTTTGGAACCGCAGAGCTACGAGCAGTACTTC. This encodes CASSSPLEPQSYEQYF.